The rows below give T cell receptor beta chains drawn from one sample of a study of cytomegalovirus exposure and HLA in healthy donors. Produced via immunoSEQ multiplex PCR; TCRdb's table is partial and in-frame only. Of roughly 140,000 clones listed, 70% to 85% were seen once; the top ten hold approximately 2.4%. Material for sequencing was PBMCs. These receptor sequences come from a male donor in good health and CMV-seronegative. Both conserved end residues are part of each CDR3. A D gene is named only where the DNA matches it firmly. The listing skips clone size in some rows; elsewhere it reads once, few, many or a size class.

j_call clone_size v_call d_call cdr3_nt cdr3_aa
TRBJ2-5 NA TRBV9 TRBD2 TGTGCCAGCAGCCCCAGCCTAGCGGAAGAGACCCAGTACTTC CASSPSLAEETQYF
TRBJ2-1 NA TRBV7-9 TRBD2 TGTGCCAGCAGCTTTACGGTAGCGGGAGTCCACAATGAGCAGTTCTTC CASSFTVAGVHNEQFF
TRBJ2-2 NA TRBV7-2 NA TGTGCCAGCAGATACGGGAGAGGTAACACCGGGGAGCTGTTTTTT CASRYGRGNTGELFF
TRBJ2-7 NA TRBV6-6 TRBD2 TGTGCCAGCACCGAGGGACTAGCGGAATTCTACGAGCAGTACTTC CASTEGLAEFYEQYF
TRBJ2-4 few TRBV5-4 NA TGTGCCAGCAGCCCTACAGTAGCCAAAAACATTCAGTACTTC CASSPTVAKNIQYF
TRBJ2-3 NA TRBV2 TRBD1 TGTGCCAGCAGTGGGGGGACAGGGAAGGTGACAGATACGCAGTATTTT CASSGGTGKVTDTQYF
TRBJ1-1 few TRBV25-1 NA TGTGCCAGCAGGGAAGTTCCAGGGACTGAAGCTTTCTTT CASREVPGTEAFF
TRBJ2-2 NA TRBV5-1 NA TGCGCCAGCAGCTTTTCGCCCAACTATCCCGGGGAGCTGTTTTTT CASSFSPNYPGELFF
TRBJ2-1 few TRBV7-2 TRBD2 TGTGCCAGCAGCCCGGGACTACTGATGTACAATGAGCAGTTCTTC CASSPGLLMYNEQFF
TRBJ2-7 NA TRBV7-2 NA TGTGCCAGCAGCTTACCCAGCTCCTACGAGCAGTACTTC CASSLPSSYEQYF
TRBJ1-5 NA TRBV6-6 NA TGTGCCACCCGTCCCTTAGGGGGAAATCAGCCCCAGCATTTT CATRPLGGNQPQHF
TRBJ2-7 NA TRBV9 TRBD2 TGTGCCAGCAGCCCCGCGGGAGGAGCGGACTACGAGCAGTACTTC CASSPAGGADYEQYF
TRBJ2-1 NA TRBV7-8 TRBD1 TGTGCCAGCAGCTTAGCGGGACAGGGGGCGGACAATGAGCAGTTCTTC CASSLAGQGADNEQFF
TRBJ2-2 NA TRBV7-9 NA TGTGCCAGCAGCTTAGCGGGAGGTACCGGGGAGCTGTTTTTT CASSLAGGTGELFF
TRBJ2-1 NA TRBV9 TRBD1 TGTGCCAGCAGCTCCGTGGTGGGGACAGGCTTATACAATGAGCAGTTCTTC CASSSVVGTGLYNEQFF
TRBJ2-3 NA TRBV4-3 TRBD2 TGCGCCAGCAGCCAAGAGGTAGTAGCGGGAGGAGATACGCAGTATTTT CASSQEVVAGGDTQYF
TRBJ2-5 NA TRBV19 NA TGTGCCAGTAGCTCGGGACTGCAAGAGACCCAGTACTTC CASSSGLQETQYF
TRBJ2-7 NA TRBV6-1 TRBD1 TGTGCCAGCAGTGAACGGACAGGGTCGAGCTCCTACGAGCAGTACTTC CASSERTGSSSYEQYF
TRBJ2-1 NA TRBV7-9 TRBD2 TGTGCCAGCAGCCCACTTGGGGCTAGCGGCTACAATGAGCAGTTCTTC CASSPLGASGYNEQFF
TRBJ2-5 NA TRBV28 TRBD1 TGTGCCAGCAACCCACCCCGGACAGGGGTAGAGACCCAGTACTTC CASNPPRTGVETQYF
TRBJ1-4 once TRBV11-2 NA TGTGCCAGCAGCCAGCGACAGGACCGGCCGAATGAAAAACTGTTTTTT CASSQRQDRPNEKLFF
TRBJ2-7 NA TRBV5-5 TRBD2 TGTGCCAGCAGCTTGGAACTAGCGGGTTCCTACGAGCAGTACTTC CASSLELAGSYEQYF
TRBJ2-1 NA TRBV18 TRBD2 TGTGCCAGCTCAGAACGAATGGGACTAGCGGGGGTTGAGCAGTTCTTC CASSERMGLAGVEQFF
TRBJ2-5 once TRBV13 NA TGTGCCAGCAGCTTGCGGGGCGGCGAGACCCAGTACTTC CASSLRGGETQYF
TRBJ2-3 NA TRBV9 NA TGTGCCAGCAGCGTAGGAGTCACGGTAGATACGCAGTATTTT CASSVGVTVDTQYF
TRBJ2-7 NA TRBV4-2 NA TGTGCCAGCAGCCAAGACTTGGGGCAACCATACGAGCAGTACTTC CASSQDLGQPYEQYF
TRBJ2-5 NA TRBV6-5 TRBD1 TGTGCCAGCAGTCGCCGACAGGGGAAAGAGACCCAGTACTTC CASSRRQGKETQYF
TRBJ2-3 NA TRBV5-1 TRBD2 TGCGCCAGCAGCTTGGGTAGCGGGAGCTTGACAGATACGCAGTATTTT CASSLGSGSLTDTQYF
TRBJ2-7 NA TRBV27 NA TGTGCCAGCAGTTTCTCGACGGGCTACGAGCAGTACTTC CASSFSTGYEQYF
TRBJ2-7 NA TRBV7-9 TRBD2 TGTGCCAGCAGCACCACTAGCGGGGGTTCCTACGAGCAGTACTTC CASSTTSGGSYEQYF
TRBJ2-7 NA TRBV15 NA TGTGCCACCAGCGGGGGGACCCTAGCCATTGGCGAGCAGTACTTC CATSGGTLAIGEQYF
TRBJ1-4 once TRBV4-3 NA TGCGCCAGCAGCCGCGGTTTATTTGAAAAACTGTTTTTT CASSRGLFEKLFF
TRBJ2-1 NA TRBV4-2 NA TGTGCCAGCAGCCAAGATTCCGGGCCTACTAGTGAGCAGTTCTTC CASSQDSGPTSEQFF
TRBJ2-5 few TRBV28 NA TGTGCCAGCAGTTTCGGGGGAGGAGGAGAGACCCAGTACTTC CASSFGGGGETQYF
TRBJ1-2 NA TRBV1 NA TGCACCAGCAGCCAGGATCCCGGACAGGGCCCCTTTAACTATGGCTACACCTTC CTSSQDPGQGPFNYGYTF
TRBJ1-1 few TRBV23-1 NA TGCGCCAGCACCCGGGGGGCCTGGGTTACTGAAGCTTTCTTT CASTRGAWVTEAFF
TRBJ2-3 NA TRBV7-3 NA TGTGCCAGCAGCTCCCTTAGCACAGATACGCAGTATTTT CASSSLSTDTQYF
TRBJ2-7 NA TRBV9 NA TGTGCCAGCAGCGTAGGGCTTAGGGGATCCTCACTCGACGAGCAGTACTTC CASSVGLRGSSLDEQYF
TRBJ2-3 NA TRBV18 TRBD2 TGTGCCGGCTCACCAGTAGTTCGTAGCGGGACTTCGGGGGATACGCAGTATTTT CAGSPVVRSGTSGDTQYF
TRBJ2-1 NA TRBV27 TRBD1 TGTGCCAGCAGTTGGGACAGCTACAATGAGCAGTTCTTC CASSWDSYNEQFF
TRBJ2-7 NA TRBV29-1 NA TGCAGCGTTGACACAAGAAAACAGGACAGCGTGACCTACGAGCAGTACTTC CSVDTRKQDSVTYEQYF
TRBJ2-5 NA TRBV4-2 TRBD2 TGTGCCAGCAGCCGATGGGGTAGCGGGAGTTTGGGGGAAGAGACCCAGTACTTC CASSRWGSGSLGEETQYF
TRBJ2-7 NA TRBV19 NA TGTGCCAGTAGTATCTGGCGGGATTCCTACGAGCAGTACTTC CASSIWRDSYEQYF
TRBJ2-7 NA TRBV28 TRBD2 TGTGCCAGCAGCCCCCCCGGGGGGAAGTACGAGCAGTACTTC CASSPPGGKYEQYF
TRBJ2-5 NA TRBV6-6 TRBD2 TGTGCCAGCAGTTCCGGACTAGCGGGAGTCCTAGAGACCCAGTACTTC CASSSGLAGVLETQYF
TRBJ2-7 NA TRBV29-1 NA TGCAGCGTTGAAGCGGAGGCTACGGGGTCCTACGAGCAGTACTTC CSVEAEATGSYEQYF
TRBJ1-3 once TRBV4-3 NA TGCGCCAGCAGCCAAGATGGTGGCAACACCATATATTTT CASSQDGGNTIYF
TRBJ2-1 NA TRBV11-2 TRBD2 TGTGCCAGCAGCTCCCTTGGTGTGGCTAGCGGGCGTAATGAGCAGTTCTTC CASSSLGVASGRNEQFF
TRBJ2-2 NA TRBV4-1 TRBD1 TGCGCCAGCAGCCTCGGGGACAGGAACACCGGGGAGCTGTTTTTT CASSLGDRNTGELFF
TRBJ2-5 few TRBV7-6 NA TGTGCCAGCAGCTTAGCGACACAGGAGCAAGAGACCCAGTACTTC CASSLATQEQETQYF
TRBJ2-1 NA TRBV27 NA TGTGCCAGCAGTTTATCTTTTAACTCCAATGAGCAGTTCTTC CASSLSFNSNEQFF
TRBJ2-3 NA TRBV7-8 TRBD2 TGTGCCAGCAGCTTGCCCGGGACTAGCGGGAAACCTAGCACAGATACGCAGTATTTT CASSLPGTSGKPSTDTQYF
TRBJ1-2 once TRBV6-6 NA TGTGCCAGCAGTAGACCCGACACAGGGATTTATGGCTACACCTTC CASSRPDTGIYGYTF
TRBJ2-1 NA TRBV11-2 TRBD2 TGTGCCAGCAGCCGAGGACTAGCGGGAGCCGGTGAGCAGTTCTTC CASSRGLAGAGEQFF
TRBJ1-6 once TRBV12-5 TRBD1 TGTGCTAGGGGCCGGGACAGAGCTAATTCACCCCTCCACTTT CARGRDRANSPLHF